This TCR beta chain emerged from a study of cytomegalovirus exposure and HLA in healthy donors. Germline V CDR1 and CDR2: SGHTA, FQGNSA. The CDR3 runs 19 residues. V dropped 2 bases and J dropped 0; count of bases not matched to a gene: 11. Primers included in the PCR were 60 Vbeta and 13 Jbeta primers. The assay was immunoSEQ multiplex PCR, and TCRdb's table has in-frame clones only and misses some. The table records over 100,000 clones, more than 60% of them present only once. The receptor comes from a man aged 35 to 55 in good health and CMV-seropositive. The sample taken for sequencing was PBMCs. The rearrangement uses TRBV7-2 and TRBJ2-4; 9 bases are shared with TRBD1. The CDR3 region has the DNA TGTGCCAGCAGCTTACGGATGGGGACAGGGAGTTTAGCCAAAAACATTCAGTACTTC. Translated: CASSLRMGTGSLAKNIQYF.